This entry describes one TCR beta chain. Its antigen is still unknown. The PCR was carried out with 60 Vbeta primers and 13 Jbeta primers. Measured with immunoSEQ multiplex PCR; TCRdb has only the in-frame clones, and not every one. Altogether around 230,000 clones are present, 75% to 80% being singletons, with the ten largest covering 1.8%. These data originate in a study of cytomegalovirus exposure and HLA in healthy donors. Study-wide background: In terms of ancestry, the Caucasian-associated cluster contained more than 65% of the roughly 360 genotyped donors.

Study-level points and caveats: The analysis excluded some indistinguishable V segments, including TRBV6-2 and TRBV6-3. The authors considered a cluster of highly shared sequence variants likely to be a sequencing artifact.

From germline, CDR1 is MDHEN and CDR2 SYDVKM. V was pared by 6 bases and J by 4 bases, with 5 bases of the junction left unmatched. The CDR3 has 15 amino acids. This chain connects TRBV28 to TRBJ2-3; the match to TRBD1 covers 12 bases. This TCR was sampled from a male donor in good health and CMV-seronegative. Material for sequencing was PBMCs. CDR3 loop: CASSPGTGGADTQYF. In nucleotides, the CDR3 is TGTGCCAGCAGCCCCGGGACAGGGGGCGCAGATACGCAGTATTTT.